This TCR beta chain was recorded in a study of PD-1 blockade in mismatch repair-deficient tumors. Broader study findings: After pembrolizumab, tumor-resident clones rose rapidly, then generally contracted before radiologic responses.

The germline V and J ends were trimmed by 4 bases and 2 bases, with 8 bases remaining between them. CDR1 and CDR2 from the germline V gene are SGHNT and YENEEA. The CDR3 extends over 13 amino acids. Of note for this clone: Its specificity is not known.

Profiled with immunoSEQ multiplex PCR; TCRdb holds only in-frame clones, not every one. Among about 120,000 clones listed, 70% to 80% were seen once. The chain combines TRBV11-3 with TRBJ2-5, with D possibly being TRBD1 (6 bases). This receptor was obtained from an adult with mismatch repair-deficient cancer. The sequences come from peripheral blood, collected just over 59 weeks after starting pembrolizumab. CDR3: CASSSQGQETQYF. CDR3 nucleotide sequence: TGTGCCAGCAGCTCTCAGGGGCAAGAGACCCAGTACTTC.